Below, 4 T cell receptor beta chains from the same sample are listed, as sequenced in a study of cytomegalovirus exposure and HLA in healthy donors. TCRdb keeps only in-frame clones here, not all; method: immunoSEQ multiplex PCR. The sample consists of about 240,000 clones, around 85% of them appearing once. Material: PBMCs. These receptors all come from a woman between 25 and 40 years old in good health and CMV-seropositive.

This rearrangement joins TRBV15 to TRBJ1-2, with 8 bases identical to TRBD1. Per the germline V gene, CDR1 is LNHNV and CDR2 is YYDKDF (reference sequence). The J segment lost 3 bases and the V segment lost 0 bases, leaving 3 bases of the junction unmatched. The CDR3 covers 15 residues. Here the CDR3 DNA reads TGTGCCACCAGCAGAGACCAGACAGGGGACTATGGCTACACCTTC. Protein product: CATSRDQTGDYGYTF.

This chain connects TRBV10-3 to TRBJ2-1, with a possible D match to TRBD1 (5 bases). The CDR3 length is 18 residues. Per germline, CDR1 ENHRY and CDR2 SYGVKD. V gave up 6 bases and J gave up 0 bases, with 21 bases separating them. As DNA, the CDR3 is TGTGCCATCAGCCGACAATTACGACAGCAACTCTCCTACAATGAGCAGTTCTTC. Translating it yields CAISRQLRQQLSYNEQFF.

This clone occurred once. This rearrangement joins TRBV27 to TRBJ2-2, with D possibly matching TRBD1 (8 bases). This CDR3 is 15 amino acids long. Germline V gene lookup returns CDR1 MNHEY and CDR2 SMNVEV (reference sequence). The ends were cut back, 5 bases at V and 9 bases at J, with 19 bases in the middle. DNA of the CDR3: TGTGCCAGCAGTCCACAGGGGGGGATTAGTCGGGAGCTGTTTTTT. It specifies CASSPQGGISRELFF.

This clone was counted a single time. The rearrangement uses TRBV7-9 and TRBJ2-3; the D gene is possibly TRBD2 (6 bases). V was pared by 6 bases and J by 0 bases, with 10 bases between. This CDR3 has 14 amino acids. The germline V gene encodes CDR1 SEHNR and CDR2 FQNEAQ (reference sequence). Written as DNA, the CDR3 is TGTGCCAGCAGTAACAGCGGGAGCACAGATACGCAGTATTTT. Its translation: CASSNSGSTDTQYF.